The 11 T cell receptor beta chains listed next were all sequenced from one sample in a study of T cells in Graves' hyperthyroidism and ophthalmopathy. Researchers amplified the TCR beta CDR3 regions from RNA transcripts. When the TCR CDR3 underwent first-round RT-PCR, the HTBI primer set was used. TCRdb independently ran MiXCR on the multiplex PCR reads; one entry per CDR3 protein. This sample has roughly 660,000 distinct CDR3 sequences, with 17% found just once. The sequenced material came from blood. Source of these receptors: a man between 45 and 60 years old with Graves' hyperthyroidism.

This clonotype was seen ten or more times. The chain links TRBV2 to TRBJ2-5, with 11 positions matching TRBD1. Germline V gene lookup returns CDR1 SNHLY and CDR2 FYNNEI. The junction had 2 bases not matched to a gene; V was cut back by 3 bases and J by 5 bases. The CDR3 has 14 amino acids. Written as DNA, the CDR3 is TGTGCCAGCAGTGATGGACAGGGGGCCGAGACCCAGTACTTC. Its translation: CASSDGQGAETQYF.

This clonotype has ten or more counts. The CDR3 nucleotides are TGTGCCAGCAATGACCTTCTTTACGAGCAGTACTTC. It yields the protein CASNDLLYEQYF. The chain recombines TRBV28 with TRBJ2-7, with D uncertain. V shed 7 bases and J shed 4 bases, with 11 bases lying between them. Germline V gives CDR1 MDHEN, CDR2 SYDVKM. The CDR3 contains 12 residues.

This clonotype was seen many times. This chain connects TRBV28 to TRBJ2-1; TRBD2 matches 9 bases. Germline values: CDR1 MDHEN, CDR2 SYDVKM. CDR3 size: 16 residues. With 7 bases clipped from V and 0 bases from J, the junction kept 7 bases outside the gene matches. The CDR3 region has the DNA TGTGCCAGCATCGGGCGGGAGGGGGACTCCTACAATGAGCAGTTCTTC. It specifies CASIGREGDSYNEQFF.

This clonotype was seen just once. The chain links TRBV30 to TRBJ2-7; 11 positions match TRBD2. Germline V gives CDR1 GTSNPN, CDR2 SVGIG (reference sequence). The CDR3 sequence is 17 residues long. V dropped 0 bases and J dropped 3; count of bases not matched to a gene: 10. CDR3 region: CAWSVRLAGLSHYEQYF. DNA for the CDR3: TGTGCCTGGAGTGTTCGACTAGCGGGACTTTCCCACTACGAGCAGTACTTC.

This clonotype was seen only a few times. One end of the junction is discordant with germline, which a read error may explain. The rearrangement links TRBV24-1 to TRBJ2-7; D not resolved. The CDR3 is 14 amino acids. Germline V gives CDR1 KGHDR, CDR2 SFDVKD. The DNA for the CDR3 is TGTGCCACCAGCGATTCGGCGTACTGGGGCGAGCAGTACTTC. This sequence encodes CATSDSAYWGEQYF.

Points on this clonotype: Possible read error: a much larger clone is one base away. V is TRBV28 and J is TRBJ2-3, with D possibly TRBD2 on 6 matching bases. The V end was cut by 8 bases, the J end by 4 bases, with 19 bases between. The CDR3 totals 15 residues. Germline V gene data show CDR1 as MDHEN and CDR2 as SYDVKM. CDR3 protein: CASPPPGGVSDTQYF. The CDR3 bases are TGTGCCAGCCCCCCCCCCGGCGGGGTCTCAGATACGCAGTATTTT.

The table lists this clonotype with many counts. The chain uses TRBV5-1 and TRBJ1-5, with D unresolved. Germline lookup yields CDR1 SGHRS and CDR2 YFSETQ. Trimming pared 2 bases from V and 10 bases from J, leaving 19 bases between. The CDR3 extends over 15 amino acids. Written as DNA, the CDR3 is TGCGCCAGCAGCTTCAATGGGGTTGCCTCAGGTCCCCAGCATTTT. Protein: CASSFNGVASGPQHF.

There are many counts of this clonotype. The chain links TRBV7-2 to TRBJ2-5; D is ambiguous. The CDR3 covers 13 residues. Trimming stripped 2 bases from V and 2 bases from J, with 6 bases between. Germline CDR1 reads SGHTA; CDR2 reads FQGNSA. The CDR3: CASSLQRQETQYF. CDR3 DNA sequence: TGTGCCAGCAGCTTACAAAGGCAAGAGACCCAGTACTTC. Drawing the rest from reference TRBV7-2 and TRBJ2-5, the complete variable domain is GAGVSQSPSNKVTEKGKDVELRCDPISGHTALYWYRQSLGQGLEFLIYFQGNSAPDKSGLPSDRFSAERTGGSVSTLTIQRTQQEDSAVYLCASSLQRQETQYFGPGTRLLVL.

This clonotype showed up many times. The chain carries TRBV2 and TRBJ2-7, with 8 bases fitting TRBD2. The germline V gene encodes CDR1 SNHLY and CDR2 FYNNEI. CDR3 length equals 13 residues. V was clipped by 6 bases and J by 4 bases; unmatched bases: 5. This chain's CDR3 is CASRPGLGYEQYF. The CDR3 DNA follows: TGTGCCAGCAGGCCGGGACTAGGATACGAGCAGTACTTC.

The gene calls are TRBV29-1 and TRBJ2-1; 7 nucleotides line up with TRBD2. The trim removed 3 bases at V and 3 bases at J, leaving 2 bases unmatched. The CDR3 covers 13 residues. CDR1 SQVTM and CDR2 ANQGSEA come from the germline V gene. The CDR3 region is CSVDGTIYNEQFF. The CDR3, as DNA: TGCAGCGTTGACGGGACTATCTACAATGAGCAGTTCTTC.

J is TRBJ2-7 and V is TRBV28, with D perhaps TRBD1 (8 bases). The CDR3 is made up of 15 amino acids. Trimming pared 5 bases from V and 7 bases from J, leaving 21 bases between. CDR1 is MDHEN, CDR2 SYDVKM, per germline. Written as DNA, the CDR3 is TGTGCCAGCAGTCCAACAGGGGGGGAGTCTCCGGAGCAGTACTTC. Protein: CASSPTGGESPEQYF.